Listed below are T cell receptor beta chains from one sample, sequenced in a study of cytomegalovirus exposure and HLA in healthy donors. Libraries were prepared by immunoSEQ multiplex PCR; TCRdb keeps only in-frame clonotypes and omits some of them. The sample contains 130,000 to 150,000 clones, roughly nine tenths of which appear only once. The sequenced material came from PBMCs. These receptor sequences come from a man aged 18-30 years in good health and CMV-seronegative. The CDR3 runs from the conserved cysteine through the conserved F or W. The D gene is left open where the match is weak. Not every row has a clone size; where given, it reads once, few, many or a size class.

cdr3_nt cdr3_aa clone_size j_call v_call d_call
TGTGCCAGTAGTTCCATCTACCGGGGGACAGAAGAGACCCAGTACTTC CASSSIYRGTEETQYF NA TRBJ2-5 TRBV19 NA
TGTGCCAGTACCAAAGTAGGTGAGGAGTGGAGGGCCCAGCATTTT CASTKVGEEWRAQHF NA TRBJ1-5 TRBV19 NA
TGTGCCAGCAGGGAAAGGCCCTCTTTGGGCGCTCTGGGCGAGCAGTACTTC CASRERPSLGALGEQYF NA TRBJ2-7 TRBV6-1 NA
TGTGCCAGTAGGCCCGGGACAGGGAATCTTTACGAGCAGTACTTC CASRPGTGNLYEQYF NA TRBJ2-7 TRBV19 TRBD1
TGCGCCAGCAGCCAAGGGCGGAGCCTGTCGAGTGAGCAGTTCTTC CASSQGRSLSSEQFF NA TRBJ2-1 TRBV4-1 NA
TGTGCCAGCATGCCGGGACAGGGGTCCCACGAGCAGTACTTC CASMPGQGSHEQYF NA TRBJ2-7 TRBV6-1 TRBD1
TGTGCCTGGGGCAGAAAAGAGACCCAGTACTTC CAWGRKETQYF NA TRBJ2-5 TRBV30 NA
TGTGCCAGCAGTACCCTTTCCGGGACAGGGGGTCAGCCCCAGCATTTT CASSTLSGTGGQPQHF NA TRBJ1-5 TRBV6-6 TRBD1
TGTGCCTGGAGTGTACAGGCAACTAATGAAAAACTGTTTTTT CAWSVQATNEKLFF NA TRBJ1-4 TRBV30 NA
TGTGCCAGCAGCCATCCCGGAAGGTGGACCGACTACTCTGGAAACACCATATATTTT CASSHPGRWTDYSGNTIYF once TRBJ1-3 TRBV14 NA
TGTGCCAGCAGTGAACAGGGTATCCATGAGCAGTTCTTC CASSEQGIHEQFF NA TRBJ2-1 TRBV6-5 NA
TGTGCCTGGAGTGAGCAGGGAAATCAGCCCCAGCATTTT CAWSEQGNQPQHF NA TRBJ1-5 TRBV30 NA